This passage covers 31 T cell receptor beta chains from one sample sequenced in a study of OX40 agonist ivuxolimab in advanced cancers. TCRdb's table, derived via immunoSEQ multiplex PCR, lists solely in-frame clones and lacks some. The table lists about 120,000 clones, about nine tenths of them singletons. The material was CD4+ or CD8+ T cells sorted from blood, obtained in a trial of the OX40 agonist ivuxolimab. The receptors shown here come from an adult with an advanced solid tumor such as melanoma, head and neck, liver or kidney cancer.

The CDR3 reads CSARERVGYTF. The CDR3 region has the DNA TGCAGTGCTAGAGAAAGGGTCGGCTACACCTTC. This chain links TRBV20-1 with TRBJ1-2, with no clear D. The CDR3 consists of 11 residues. Germline V gene lookup returns CDR1 DFQATT and CDR2 SNEGSKA (reference sequence). With 0 bases removed from V and 8 bases from J, the gap between germline ends came to 7 bases.

V and J are TRBV7-2 and TRBJ1-1, with D uncertain. Trimming pared 5 bases from V and 1 base from J, leaving 14 bases between. Germline loops: CDR1 SGHTA, CDR2 FQGNSA. CDR3 length equals 15 residues. The DNA of the CDR3 is TGTGCCAGCAGCCTAGTGGTGCGAAGGAACACTGAAGCTTTCTTT. It specifies CASSLVVRRNTEAFF.

The CDR3 loop is CASSQDTGSGETQYF. Written as DNA, the CDR3 is TGCGCCAGCAGCCAAGATACAGGCTCGGGGGAGACCCAGTACTTC. The gene calls are TRBV4-3 and TRBJ2-5; D is perhaps TRBD1 or TRBD2 (5 bases each). The CDR3 is 15 residues long. V shed 0 bases and J shed 5 bases, with 13 bases lying between them. CDR1 is LGHNA and CDR2 is YSLEER in the germline V gene.

V gene TRBV21-1 combines with J gene TRBJ1-1; the table assigns TRBD1, which was not confirmed against the DNA. TRBV21-1 is termed a pseudogene. The length of the CDR3 is 13 residues. The CDR3 region is CASIDRMNTEAFF. The DNA for the CDR3 is TGTGCCAGCATCGACAGGATGAACACTGAAGCTTTCTTT.

In regard to this clone: One end of the junction is discordant with germline, which a read error may explain. The chain uses TRBV19 and TRBJ1-5; 7 nucleotides match TRBD1. Germline CDR1 LNHDA, CDR2 SQIVND (reference sequence). This CDR3 contains 17 residues. CDR3 region: CAGSIEYRGRSNQPQHF. The CDR3 region has the DNA TGTGCCGGTAGTATAGAATACAGGGGACGTAGCAATCAGCCCCAGCATTTT.

The chain uses TRBV30 and TRBJ1-2; 9 bases align to TRBD1. The CDR3 covers 17 residues. Germline CDR1 GTSNPN, CDR2 SVGIG (reference sequence). V shed 0 bases, J shed 2 bases, and the junction held 10 bases outside the gene matches. The CDR3 bases are TGTGCCTGGAGTGTCCCAGGGACAGGGAGGGCGAACTATGGCTACACCTTC. Protein sequence: CAWSVPGTGRANYGYTF. The variable domain in full, completed from reference TRBV30 and TRBJ1-2, reads SQTIHQWPATLVQPVGSPLSLECTVEGTSNPNLYWYRQAAGRGLQLLFYSVGIGQISSEVPQNLSASRPQDRQFILSSKKLLLSDSGFYLCAWSVPGTGRANYGYTFGSGTRLTVV.

The V and J genes are TRBV7-2 and TRBJ2-3; no firm D call. The V end lost 5 bases, the J end lost 5 bases, and 8 bases lay between the germline ends. The length of the CDR3 is 12 residues. Germline V gene sequence: CDR1 SGHTA, CDR2 FQGNSA. CDR3 protein: CASSIVGDTQYF. CDR3 DNA sequence: TGTGCCAGCAGCATCGTCGGAGATACGCAGTATTTT.

The V gene is TRBV7-2, the J gene TRBJ1-1, with D tentatively TRBD1 (6 bases). CDR1 SGHTA and CDR2 FQGNSA come from the germline V gene. V lost 5 bases and J lost 5, with 15 bases in between. CDR3 length: 14 residues. This CDR3 is CASSTGHIATEAFF. The DNA of the CDR3 is TGTGCCAGCAGCACGGGACATATCGCGACTGAAGCTTTCTTT.

CDR3 protein: CASSFGSFYNEQFF. The CDR3 bases are TGTGCCAGCAGCTTCGGCTCTTTTTACAATGAGCAGTTCTTC. This chain links TRBV5-8 with TRBJ2-1; D is ambiguous. The V and J ends lost 2 bases and 4 bases respectively, with 10 bases between them. The V gene's germline CDR1 is SGHTS and CDR2 YDEGEE. The CDR3 totals 14 residues. The variable domain in full, with the rest retrieved from reference TRBV5-8 and TRBJ2-1, is EAGVTQSPTHLIKTRGQQATLRCSPISGHTSVYWYQQALGLGLQFLLWYDEGEERNRGNFPPRFSGRQFPNYSSELNVNALELEDSALYLCASSFGSFYNEQFFGPGTRLTVL.

The chain uses TRBV4-3 and TRBJ2-1; 7 bases are shared with TRBD1. Germline V gene lookup returns CDR1 LGHNA and CDR2 YSLEER. V shed 4 bases, J shed 2 bases, and the junction held 2 bases outside the gene matches. This CDR3 is built from 14 residues. The CDR3 coding sequence is TGCGCCAGCAGCCGGCAGGGGGCCTACAATGAGCAGTTCTTC. It specifies CASSRQGAYNEQFF.

The chain uses TRBV7-2 and TRBJ1-2; 9 bases align to TRBD1. V was pared by 1 base and J by 2 bases, with 2 bases of the junction left unmatched. The CDR3 totals 15 residues. Germline lookup yields CDR1 SGHTA and CDR2 FQGNSA. The CDR3 nucleotides are TGTGCCAGCAGCTTAGGCGGGACAGGGAACTATGGCTACACCTTC. Its protein product is CASSLGGTGNYGYTF.

The chain carries TRBV7-3 and TRBJ2-1; D gene uncertain. Germline V gives CDR1 SGHTA, CDR2 FQGTGA. This CDR3 spans 11 amino acids. Trimming stripped 4 bases from V and 6 bases from J, with 4 bases between. The CDR3 loop is CASSSPNEQFF. The CDR3 DNA sequence: TGTGCCAGCAGCTCGCCCAATGAGCAGTTCTTC.

V is TRBV7-2 and J is TRBJ1-1; possibly TRBD1 for D (6 bases). This CDR3 is built from 16 residues. The germline V and J ends were trimmed by 2 bases and 1 base, with 14 bases remaining between them. Germline CDR1 and CDR2: SGHTA and FQGNSA. For the CDR3, the DNA is TGTGCCAGCAGCTTAATCCGGAGGGGGGGGAACACTGAAGCTTTCTTT. This codes for CASSLIRRGGNTEAFF.

The genes are TRBV5-1 and TRBJ2-5, with 12 bases matching TRBD2. Looked up from germline, CDR1 is SGHRS and CDR2 is YFSETQ. CDR3 length: 16 amino acids. Trimming cost V 4 bases and J 1 base; bases outside gene matches: 5. The CDR3 region has the DNA TGCGCCAGCAGCCAAACTAGCGGGGGGATCCAAGAGACCCAGTACTTC. Its translation is CASSQTSGGIQETQYF.

The V and J genes are TRBV28 and TRBJ1-2; 9 nucleotides agree with TRBD1. The CDR3 runs to 14 residues. V lost 6 bases and J lost 5; bases outside the gene matches: 7. Germline CDR1 and CDR2: MDHEN and SYDVKM. This CDR3 reads CASRILTGGYGYTF. For the CDR3, the DNA is TGTGCCAGCAGAATTCTGACAGGGGGGTATGGCTACACCTTC.

The rearrangement uses TRBV6-5 and TRBJ1-2; 10 nucleotides match TRBD1. Looked up from germline, CDR1 is MNHEY and CDR2 is SVGAGI. J lost 8 bases, V lost 7 bases, and 10 bases had no gene match. CDR3 size: 14 residues. CDR3 nucleotides: TGTGCCAGCATTCGGGGACAGGGGTGGGGAGGCTACACCTTC. Amino acid sequence: CASIRGQGWGGYTF.

The table lists this clone with a few counts. The chain combines TRBV7-9 with TRBJ1-5, with D tentatively TRBD1 (6 bases). Germline CDR1 is SEHNR and CDR2 is FQNEAQ (reference sequence). V lost 4 bases, J lost 4 bases, and 17 bases lay in between. This CDR3 contains 16 residues. CDR3 in DNA: TGTGCCAGCAGCTACATATCAGGGGAGGGGAATCAGCCCCAGCATTTT. Its translation: CASSYISGEGNQPQHF.

J is TRBJ1-1 and V is TRBV6-5; possible D gene TRBD1, 5 bases. CDR3 length: 14 amino acids. Trimming took 3 bases from V and 0 from J, leaving 8 bases between them. CDR1 and CDR2 from the germline V gene are MNHEY and SVGAGI. The CDR3 nucleotides read TGTGCCAGCAGTTATCGGGGGATGAACACTGAAGCTTTCTTT. Protein: CASSYRGMNTEAFF.

In this sample, this clone turned up once. The genes are TRBV30 and TRBJ1-1, with 7 bases lining up with TRBD1. With V trimmed by 4 bases and J by 0 bases, 8 bases remained unmatched. This CDR3 has 15 amino acids. Per the germline V gene, CDR1 is GTSNPN and CDR2 is SVGIG (reference sequence). The chain's CDR3 is CAWTRAGTVNTEAFF. The CDR3 DNA reads as TGTGCCTGGACCCGAGCGGGGACAGTGAACACTGAAGCTTTCTTT.

V usage is TRBV6-5 and J usage is TRBJ2-3; the D gene is possibly TRBD2 (6 bases). The CDR3 runs 15 residues. Trimming left V 6 bases short and J 6 bases short, with 19 bases between. The germline V gene encodes CDR1 MNHEY and CDR2 SVGAGI. The CDR3 protein is CASSNGRGERDTQYF. The CDR3 DNA follows: TGTGCCAGCAGCAACGGTCGCGGGGAGAGGGATACGCAGTATTTT.

The chain couples TRBV5-6 to TRBJ2-1, with D possibly matching TRBD2 (6 bases). The CDR3 consists of 14 residues. In germline, CDR1 is SGHDT, CDR2 YYEEEE. The ends were cut back, 4 bases at V and 7 bases at J, with 15 bases in the middle. The DNA for the CDR3 is TGTGCCAGCAGCCCCGGACTCGCGGGGAATGAGCAGTTCTTC. Protein: CASSPGLAGNEQFF.

This clone has only one observation. The rearrangement joins TRBV20-1 to TRBJ1-1; no reliable D call. This CDR3 is 11 amino acids long. Germline V CDR1 and CDR2: DFQATT, SNEGSKA (reference sequence). With 3 bases removed from V and 8 bases from J, the gap between germline ends came to 10 bases. The CDR3 DNA reads as TGCAGTGCTAGTTGGTACTTAGAAGCTTTCTTT. The encoded protein is CSASWYLEAFF.

The chain joins TRBV14 to TRBJ1-2; a weak D match, TRBD1 (6 bases). V dropped 4 bases and J dropped 4 bases, with 10 bases sitting between them. The CDR3 sequence is 13 residues long. Germline V gene lookup returns CDR1 SGHDN and CDR2 FVKESK. CDR3 protein: CASSPGVGYGYTF. CDR3 DNA sequence: TGTGCCAGCAGCCCAGGGGTGGGCTATGGCTACACCTTC.

This clone appeared once. This same CDR3 is encoded by further DNA sequences in the sample. This chain uses TRBV2 with TRBJ2-4; the D gene is possibly TRBD1 (5 bases). V was cut by 4 bases and J by 10 bases, with 14 bases left in between. CDR1 and CDR2 from the germline V gene are SNHLY and FYNNEI. This CDR3 region has 13 residues. The CDR3 loop is CASSGSQGNIQYF. The DNA for the CDR3 is TGTGCCAGCAGTGGATCTCAGGGAAATATTCAGTACTTC. The full variable domain, its missing parts supplied by reference TRBV2 and TRBJ2-4, is EPEVTQTPSHQVTQMGQEVILRCVPISNHLYFYWYRQILGQKVEFLVSFYNNEISEKSEIFDDQFSVERPDGSNFTLKIRSTKLEDSAMYFCASSGSQGNIQYFGAGTRLSVL.

The V call is TRBV6-5, the J call TRBJ2-7; the match to TRBD1 covers 9 bases. The germline gives CDR1 MNHEY, CDR2 SVGAGI. The CDR3 has 15 residues. J gave up 5 bases and V 1 base, and 6 bases lay outside the gene matches. The DNA for the CDR3 is TGTGCCAGCAGTTACTGGAACAGGGGGCTGAACGAGCAGTACTTC. Its translation: CASSYWNRGLNEQYF.

The V and J genes are TRBV15 and TRBJ2-5, with 11 bases aligning to TRBD1. The germline gives CDR1 LNHNV, CDR2 YYDKDF (reference sequence). The junction had 2 bases not matched to a gene; V was cut back by 3 bases and J by 2 bases. This CDR3 contains 15 residues. CDR3 bases: TGTGCCACCAGCAGGGGGGACAGGGGGCAAGAGACCCAGTACTTC. Translating gives CATSRGDRGQETQYF. The full variable domain, completed using reference TRBV15 and TRBJ2-5, is DAMVIQNPRYQVTQFGKPVTLSCSQTLNHNVMYWYQQKSSQAPKLLFHYYDKDFNNEADTPDNFQSRRPNTSFCFLDIRSPGLGDTAMYLCATSRGDRGQETQYFGPGTRLLVL.

The chain uses TRBV7-6 and TRBJ1-2; possible D gene TRBD1, 5 bases. The CDR3 loop spans 17 amino acids. Germline CDR1 and CDR2: SGHVS and FNYEAQ. V was pared by 5 bases and J by 4 bases, with 23 bases between. The DNA for the CDR3 is TGTGCCAGCAGCGCAAGGCTGAGGGACGGACCTTTCTATGGCTACACCTTC. Its protein product is CASSARLRDGPFYGYTF.

The chain couples TRBV19 to TRBJ1-6; tentatively, D is TRBD1 (6 bases). The V gene's germline CDR1 is LNHDA and CDR2 SQIVND (reference sequence). V lost 4 bases, J lost 0 bases, and 13 bases lay in between. This CDR3 contains 17 residues. The CDR3 here is CASSNYRVSSYNSPLHF. CDR3 in DNA: TGTGCCAGTAGTAATTACAGGGTCAGCTCCTATAATTCACCCCTCCACTTT.

The CDR3 region has the DNA TGTGCCACATGCCCTTCCGGGACAGGGACCTACGAGCAGTACTTC. It codes for CATCPSGTGTYEQYF. V and J are TRBV10-3 and TRBJ2-7; 9 positions match TRBD1. The CDR3 spans 15 residues. CDR1 ENHRY and CDR2 SYGVKD come from the germline V gene. Trimming removed 10 bases from V and 2 bases from J; junction bases left unmatched: 12.

This sequence joins TRBV11-1 and TRBJ2-5; TRBD1 matches 10 bases. Trimming took 4 bases from V and 5 from J; bases not matched to a gene: 7. CDR3 size: 15 residues. Per the germline V gene, CDR1 is SGHAT and CDR2 is FQDESV (reference sequence). The CDR3 spells CASSSFGTGVETQYF. The CDR3 region has the DNA TGTGCCAGCAGCTCGTTCGGGACAGGGGTGGAGACCCAGTACTTC.

This chain connects TRBV13 to TRBJ2-3, with 8 positions matching TRBD2. CDR1 and CDR2 from the germline V gene are PRHDT and FYEKMQ (reference sequence). V shed 5 bases, J shed 1 base, and the junction held 14 bases outside the gene matches. CDR3 length: 18 amino acids. The CDR3 sequence is CASSPLGLEGLGTDTQYF. DNA for the CDR3: TGTGCCAGCAGCCCGTTGGGACTAGAGGGTTTGGGCACAGATACGCAGTATTTT.